These 19 T cell receptor beta chains originate from one sample sequenced in a study of T cell changes during pregnancy in multiple sclerosis. TCRdb's copy holds only in-frame clones and misses some; the assay was immunoSEQ multiplex PCR. The table shows about 65,000 clones, with approximately 92% occurring only once. Sequenced here: CD8+ T cells from peripheral blood mononuclear cells, sampled in the third trimester of pregnancy. The receptors were gathered from a female donor in good health, enrolled as a control in a pregnancy study.

This clone came up once. The J gene is TRBJ1-4, the V gene TRBV11-2; 10 positions match TRBD1. This CDR3 comprises 17 residues. The ends lost 7 bases at V and 5 bases at J; junction bases unmatched: 13. Germline V lookup: CDR1 SGHAT, CDR2 FQNNGV. The CDR3 coding sequence is TGTGCCAGCACCGAACGGACAGGGGGAGGTTCAAATGAAAAACTGTTTTTT. Translation gives CASTERTGGGSNEKLFF.

This clone was detected once. V is TRBV29-1 and J is TRBJ2-2; perhaps TRBD2 as D (7 bases). The CDR3 runs 13 residues. V was trimmed by 6 bases and J by 4 bases, leaving 12 bases between them. In germline, CDR1 is SQVTM, CDR2 ANQGSEA. The CDR3 DNA is TGCAGCGTCCCAAGGGGGGGCACCGGGGAGCTGTTTTTT. It translates to CSVPRGGTGELFF.

The chain employs TRBV6-5 and TRBJ2-7; D possibly corresponds to TRBD1 (6 bases). The CDR3 has 14 residues. The germline CDR1 and CDR2 sequences are MNHEY and SVGAGI. Trimming shortened V by 2 bases and J by 6 bases, and 14 bases separated the two germline ends. The CDR3 here is CASSYTGLISEQYF. The CDR3 DNA is TGTGCCAGCAGTTACACAGGGCTAATCTCCGAGCAGTACTTC.

The chain joins TRBV13 to TRBJ2-7, with a tentative D call TRBD1 (7 bases). Germline assignment: CDR1 PRHDT and CDR2 FYEKMQ (reference sequence). CDR3 length equals 16 residues. V shed 5 bases and J shed 7 bases, with 24 bases lying between them. CDR3 bases: TGTGCCAGCAGCCCCCCACCGGGACAGCTGGGGAGGGAGCAGTACTTC. Protein: CASSPPPGQLGREQYF. Filled out from reference TRBV13 and TRBJ2-7, the complete variable domain reads AAGVIQSPRHLIKEKRETATLKCYPIPRHDTVYWYQQGPGQDPQFLISFYEKMQSDKGSIPDRFSAQQFSDYHSELNMSSLELGDSALYFCASSPPPGQLGREQYFGPGTRLTVT.

The J gene is TRBJ2-1, the V gene TRBV6-6; 8 nucleotides line up with TRBD1. Germline CDR1 is MNHNY and CDR2 is SVGAGI (reference sequence). With V trimmed by 6 bases and J by 4 bases, 5 bases remained unmatched. The CDR3 consists of 14 residues. As DNA, the CDR3 is TGTGCCAGCAGCGGGACAGGCCTTTACAATGAGCAGTTCTTC. Protein product: CASSGTGLYNEQFF.

The chain joins TRBV13 to TRBJ2-1, with TRBD1 matching 9 bases. Trimming took 5 bases from V and 8 from J; bases not matched to a gene: 10. Germline assignment: CDR1 PRHDT and CDR2 FYEKMQ (reference sequence). This CDR3 has 15 amino acids. CDR3 in DNA: TGTGCCAGCAGCGCACAGGGGGCTCTTGTCCATGAGCAGTTCTTC. Translation gives CASSAQGALVHEQFF.

This chain links TRBV27 with TRBJ2-1, with a tentative D call TRBD1 (6 bases). This CDR3 comprises 13 residues. In germline, CDR1 is MNHEY, CDR2 SMNVEV (reference sequence). V lost 5 bases to trimming and J lost 3 bases, with 8 bases between them. Here the CDR3 reads CASSLDSYNEQFF. The CDR3 DNA sequence: TGTGCCAGCAGTCTGGACAGCTACAATGAGCAGTTCTTC.

The rearrangement links TRBV5-5 to TRBJ1-3, with D unresolved. The CDR3 is 15 amino acids. V was shortened by 1 base and J by 0 bases, with 8 bases between the two germline ends. Germline V gene data show CDR1 as SGHKS and CDR2 as YYEKEE (reference sequence). The CDR3 sequence: CASSLNGVSGNTIYF. In DNA, the CDR3 is TGTGCCAGCAGCTTGAACGGGGTCTCTGGAAACACCATATATTTT. The whole variable domain, remainder taken from reference TRBV5-5 and TRBJ1-3, is DAGVTQSPTHLIKTRGQQVTLRCSPISGHKSVSWYQQVLGQGPQFIFQYYEKEERGRGNFPDRFSARQFPNYSSELNVNALLLGDSALYLCASSLNGVSGNTIYFGEGSWLTVV.

The chain recombines TRBV14 with TRBJ2-7; tentatively, D is TRBD1 (5 bases). The V gene lost 4 bases and the J gene lost 4 bases, with 17 bases spanning the gap. Germline CDR1 is SGHDN and CDR2 is FVKESK. This CDR3 has 15 residues. The DNA for the CDR3 is TGTGCCAGCAGCCCTCAAGGGGTACCCATTTACGAGCAGTACTTC. This encodes CASSPQGVPIYEQYF. The entire variable domain, with the rest obtained from reference TRBV14 and TRBJ2-7, is as follows: EAGVTQFPSHSVIEKGQTVTLRCDPISGHDNLYWYRRVMGKEIKFLLHFVKESKQDESGMPNNRFLAERTGGTYSTLKVQPAELEDSGVYFCASSPQGVPIYEQYFGPGTRLTVT.

This chain links TRBV27 with TRBJ1-3, with unresolved D. The germline V and J ends were trimmed by 6 bases and 0 bases, with 6 bases remaining between them. Germline CDR1 reads MNHEY; CDR2 reads SMNVEV (reference sequence). The CDR3 spans 13 residues. This CDR3 is CASRTVSGNTIYF. The CDR3 region has the DNA TGTGCCAGCAGAACAGTCTCTGGAAACACCATATATTTT.

The chain links TRBV4-3 to TRBJ1-1, with TRBD1 as a possible D gene (5 bases). Looked up from germline, CDR1 is LGHNA and CDR2 is YSLEER. The length of the CDR3 is 15 residues. Trimming stripped 0 bases from V and 8 bases from J, with 16 bases between. CDR3 in amino acids: CASSQDSRSGGEAFF. CDR3 in DNA: TGCGCCAGCAGCCAAGATAGTCGTTCGGGGGGGGAAGCTTTCTTT.

The V gene is TRBV9, the J gene TRBJ2-1; 7 nucleotides align to TRBD2. Germline CDR1 is SGDLS and CDR2 is YYNGEE. This CDR3 is built from 17 residues. The J segment lost 5 bases and the V segment lost 3 bases, leaving 14 bases of the junction unmatched. In DNA form, the CDR3 reads TGTGCCAGCAGCGCTTACCCTAGCGGCCAAGGAGACAATGAGCAGTTCTTC. The encoded protein is CASSAYPSGQGDNEQFF.

This chain connects TRBV10-3 to TRBJ1-4, with TRBD1 as a possible D gene (5 bases). The length of the CDR3 is 15 residues. Germline CDR1 is ENHRY and CDR2 is SYGVKD. With 11 bases removed from V and 0 bases from J, the gap between germline ends came to 16 bases. CDR3 coding DNA: TGTGCCTCCTGGAGGGGTATAACAACTAATGAAAAACTGTTTTTT. This translates into CASWRGITTNEKLFF.

V and J are TRBV5-6 and TRBJ1-1; the D gene is possibly TRBD1 (6 bases). The CDR3 has 15 amino acids. The V end was cut by 4 bases, the J end by 3 bases, with 16 bases between. Germline V gives CDR1 SGHDT, CDR2 YYEEEE. The CDR3 reads CASSGWTHRDTEAFF. The CDR3 DNA reads as TGTGCCAGCAGCGGGTGGACACACAGGGACACTGAAGCTTTCTTT.

The chain's CDR3 is CASSQDNSPPTAYGYTF. The CDR3 DNA sequence: TGCGCCAGCAGCCAGGACAACTCGCCTCCCACAGCCTATGGCTACACCTTC. The genes are TRBV4-1 and TRBJ1-2; D perhaps matches TRBD1 (5 bases). Germline-derived CDR1 and CDR2 are MGHRA and YSYEKL. Trimming left V 3 bases short and J 4 bases short, with 21 bases between. The CDR3 loop spans 17 amino acids.

This sequence joins TRBV27 and TRBJ2-1, with D possibly being TRBD2 (5 bases). CDR3 length equals 11 residues. V was pared by 7 bases and J by 9 bases, with 10 bases between. Germline V gene sequence: CDR1 MNHEY, CDR2 SMNVEV (reference sequence). CDR3 nucleotide sequence: TGTGCCAGCATGCTAGCCGGTGAGCAGTTCTTC. Translated: CASMLAGEQFF.

The chain is built from TRBV5-8 and TRBJ1-1; the D gene is possibly TRBD1 (6 bases). Trimming took 4 bases from V and 4 from J, leaving 17 bases between them. CDR1 is SGHTS and CDR2 is YDEGEE in the germline V gene. CDR3 length: 15 residues. CDR3 residues: CASSVQGSLATEAFF. Here the CDR3 DNA reads TGTGCCAGCAGCGTGCAGGGGTCCCTGGCCACTGAAGCTTTCTTT.

V is TRBV7-8 and J is TRBJ2-7, with D unresolved. This CDR3 comprises 15 residues. V was shortened by 5 bases and J by 5 bases, with 19 bases between the two germline ends. Germline assignment: CDR1 SGHVS and CDR2 FQNEAQ. CDR3 sequence: CASSPNGHAADEQYF. CDR3 nucleotide sequence: TGTGCCAGCAGCCCAAACGGCCACGCCGCGGACGAGCAGTACTTC.

This clone is a singleton in its sample. The chain is built from TRBV7-6 and TRBJ2-5, with 7 bases aligning to TRBD1. This CDR3 contains 17 residues. Germline values: CDR1 SGHVS, CDR2 FNYEAQ. V trimming: 1 base; J trimming: 4 bases; junction bases outside the gene matches: 12. The CDR3 reads CASSLGSGQNRGETQYF. In DNA form, the CDR3 reads TGTGCCAGCAGCTTAGGGTCGGGACAGAACCGTGGAGAGACCCAGTACTTC.